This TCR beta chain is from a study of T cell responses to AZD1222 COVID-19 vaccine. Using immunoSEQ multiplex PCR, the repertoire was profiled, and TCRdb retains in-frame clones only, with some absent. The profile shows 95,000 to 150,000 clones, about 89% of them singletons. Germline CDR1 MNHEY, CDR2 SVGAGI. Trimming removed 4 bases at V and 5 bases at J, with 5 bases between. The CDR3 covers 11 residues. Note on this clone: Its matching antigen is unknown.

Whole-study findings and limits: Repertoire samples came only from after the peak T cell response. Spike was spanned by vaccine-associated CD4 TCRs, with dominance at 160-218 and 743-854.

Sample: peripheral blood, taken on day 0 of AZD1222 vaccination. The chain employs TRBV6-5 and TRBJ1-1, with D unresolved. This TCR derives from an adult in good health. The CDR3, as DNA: TGTGCCAGCAGTTCACGGACTGAAGCTTTCTTT. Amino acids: CASSSRTEAFF.